This section outlines one T cell receptor (beta chain) sequence together with its context. Starting 14 to 28 days after autologous transplant, ipilimumab 1 mg/kg was given. Patients received nivolumab 3 mg/kg at weeks 1, 4, 7, 10, then fortnightly to week 26. This entry belongs to a study of ipilimumab plus nivolumab after autologous stem cell transplantation. Overall study context: The DLBCL group included primary refractory and relapsed cases.

Trimming took 5 bases from V and 1 from J, leaving 11 bases between them. The CDR3 has 14 residues. From germline, CDR1 is SGHTA and CDR2 FQGNSA. The table came from immunoSEQ multiplex PCR; TCRdb's copy has only in-frame clones and leaves some out. The profile shows some 17,000 clones, 80% of them singletons. The chain couples TRBV7-2 to TRBJ2-5; weak D call: TRBD1 (6 bases). The source material was PBMCs, sampled in a trial of ipilimumab plus nivolumab as post-transplant consolidation. This TCR derives from a male donor with diffuse large B-cell lymphoma. CDR3 loop: CASSLTGSQETQYF. CDR3 nucleotide sequence: TGTGCCAGCAGCCTCACAGGGAGCCAAGAGACCCAGTACTTC.